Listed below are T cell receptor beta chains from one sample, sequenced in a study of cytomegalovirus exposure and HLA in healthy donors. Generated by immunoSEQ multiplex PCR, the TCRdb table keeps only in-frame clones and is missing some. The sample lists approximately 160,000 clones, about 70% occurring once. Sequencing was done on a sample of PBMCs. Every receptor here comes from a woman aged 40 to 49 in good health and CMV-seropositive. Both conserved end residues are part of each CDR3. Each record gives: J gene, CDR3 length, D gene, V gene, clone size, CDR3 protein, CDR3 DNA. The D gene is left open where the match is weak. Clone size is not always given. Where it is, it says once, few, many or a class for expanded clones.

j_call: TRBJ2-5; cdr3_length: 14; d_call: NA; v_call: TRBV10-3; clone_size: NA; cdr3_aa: CAISERGSTETQYF; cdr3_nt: TGTGCCATCAGTGAAAGGGGTAGCACAGAGACCCAGTACTTC
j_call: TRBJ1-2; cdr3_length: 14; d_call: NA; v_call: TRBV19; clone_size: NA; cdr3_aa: CASSPGAVWYGYTF; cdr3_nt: TGTGCCAGTAGTCCCGGTGCCGTTTGGTATGGCTACACCTTC
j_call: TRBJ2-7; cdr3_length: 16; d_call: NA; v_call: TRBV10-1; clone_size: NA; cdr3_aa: CAGNLKTDESSYEQYF; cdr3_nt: TGCGCCGGCAACCTGAAGACAGACGAAAGCTCCTACGAGCAGTACTTC
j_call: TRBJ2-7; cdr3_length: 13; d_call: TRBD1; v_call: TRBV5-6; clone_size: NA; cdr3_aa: CASSSWTGYEQYF; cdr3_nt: TGTGCCAGCAGCAGCTGGACAGGGTATGAGCAGTACTTC
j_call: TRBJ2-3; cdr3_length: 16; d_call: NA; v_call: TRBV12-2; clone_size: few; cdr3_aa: CASRLVERDGTDTQYF; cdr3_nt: TGTGCAAGTCGCTTAGTCGAGAGGGATGGCACAGATACGCAGTATTTT
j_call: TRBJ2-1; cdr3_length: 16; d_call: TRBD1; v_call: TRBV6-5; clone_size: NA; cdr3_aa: CASSYSGTGGYNEQFF; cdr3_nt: TGTGCCAGCAGTTATTCCGGGACAGGGGGGTACAATGAGCAGTTCTTC
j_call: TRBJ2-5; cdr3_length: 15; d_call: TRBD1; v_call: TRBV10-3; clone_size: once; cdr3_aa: CAISDTGQGKETQYF; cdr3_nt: TGTGCCATCAGTGATACGGGACAGGGAAAAGAGACCCAGTACTTC
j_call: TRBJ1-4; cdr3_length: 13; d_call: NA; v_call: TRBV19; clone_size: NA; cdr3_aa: CASSEAVNEKLFF; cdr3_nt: TGTGCCAGTAGCGAGGCCGTTAATGAAAAACTGTTTTTT
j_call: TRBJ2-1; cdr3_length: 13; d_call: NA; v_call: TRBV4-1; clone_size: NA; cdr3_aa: CASSHIGRHEQFF; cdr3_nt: TGCGCCAGCAGCCATATAGGGAGACATGAGCAGTTCTTC
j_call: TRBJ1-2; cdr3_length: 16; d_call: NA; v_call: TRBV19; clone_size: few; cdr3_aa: CASSVSTGGSSYGYTF; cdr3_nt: TGTGCCAGTAGTGTCAGTACGGGGGGCTCCTCCTATGGCTACACCTTC
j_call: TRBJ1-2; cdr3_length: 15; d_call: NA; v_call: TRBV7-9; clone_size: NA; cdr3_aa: CASSLVQAANYGYTF; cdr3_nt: TGTGCCAGCAGCTTAGTGCAGGCTGCTAACTATGGCTACACCTTC
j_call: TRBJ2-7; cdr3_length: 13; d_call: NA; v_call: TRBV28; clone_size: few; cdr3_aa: CASSSGKVREQYF; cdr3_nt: TGTGCCAGCAGTTCGGGGAAGGTCCGCGAGCAGTACTTC
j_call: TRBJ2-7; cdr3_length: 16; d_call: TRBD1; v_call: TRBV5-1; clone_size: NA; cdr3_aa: CASSWGQGRNSYEQYF; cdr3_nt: TGCGCCAGCAGCTGGGGACAGGGAAGAAACTCCTACGAGCAGTACTTC
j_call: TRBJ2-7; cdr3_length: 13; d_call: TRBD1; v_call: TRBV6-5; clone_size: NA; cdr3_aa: CASSSQGAGEQYF; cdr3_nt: TGTGCCAGCAGTTCACAGGGGGCCGGCGAGCAGTACTTC
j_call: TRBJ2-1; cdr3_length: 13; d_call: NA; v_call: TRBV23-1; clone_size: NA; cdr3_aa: CASSIRGYDEQFF; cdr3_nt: TGCGCCAGCAGTATAAGGGGATACGATGAGCAGTTCTTC
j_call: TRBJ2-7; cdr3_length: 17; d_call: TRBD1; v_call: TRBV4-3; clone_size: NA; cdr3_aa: CASSQRLFRDRDREQYF; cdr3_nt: TGCGCCAGCAGCCAAAGATTATTCCGGGACAGGGATCGCGAGCAGTACTTC
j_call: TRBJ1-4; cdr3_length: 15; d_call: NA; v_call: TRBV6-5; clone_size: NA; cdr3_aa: CASSPRTTTNEKLFF; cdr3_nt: TGTGCCAGCAGCCCTAGGACAACAACTAATGAAAAACTGTTTTTT
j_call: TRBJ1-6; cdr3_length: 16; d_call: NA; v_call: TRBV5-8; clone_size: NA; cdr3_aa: CASSLAGSSYNSPLHF; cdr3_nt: TGTGCCAGCAGCTTGGCGGGGAGCTCCTATAATTCACCCCTCCACTTT
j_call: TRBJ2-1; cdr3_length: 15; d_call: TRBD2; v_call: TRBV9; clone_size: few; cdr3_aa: CASSGGLAGGNEQFF; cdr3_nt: TGTGCCAGCAGCGGGGGACTAGCGGGGGGAAATGAGCAGTTCTTC
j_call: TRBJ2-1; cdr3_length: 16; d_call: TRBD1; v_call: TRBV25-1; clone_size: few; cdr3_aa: CASRENRGLSYNEQFF; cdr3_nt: TGTGCCAGCAGAGAGAACAGGGGTCTCTCCTACAATGAGCAGTTCTTC
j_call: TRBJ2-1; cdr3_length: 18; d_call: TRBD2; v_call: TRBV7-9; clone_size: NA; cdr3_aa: CASSLAGVVAGGRNEQFF; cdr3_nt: TGTGCCAGCAGCTTAGCGGGGGTGGTAGCGGGGGGACGCAATGAGCAGTTCTTC
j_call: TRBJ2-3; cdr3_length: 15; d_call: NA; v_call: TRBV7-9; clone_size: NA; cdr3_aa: CASSLDFPTTDTQYF; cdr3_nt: TGTGCCAGCAGCTTAGACTTCCCTACCACAGATACGCAGTATTTT
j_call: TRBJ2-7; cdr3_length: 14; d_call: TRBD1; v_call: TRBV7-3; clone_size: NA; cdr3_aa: CASSSQGAYAEQYF; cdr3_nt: TGTGCCAGCAGCAGCCAGGGGGCTTACGCCGAGCAGTACTTC
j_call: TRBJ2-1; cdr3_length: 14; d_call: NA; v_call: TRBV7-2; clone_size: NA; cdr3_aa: CASSLTRSGLEQFF; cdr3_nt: TGTGCCAGCAGCCTCACCAGGTCTGGTCTTGAGCAGTTCTTC
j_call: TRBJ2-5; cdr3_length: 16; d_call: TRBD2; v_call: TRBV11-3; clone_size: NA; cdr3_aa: CASSPGLAGNQETQYF; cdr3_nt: TGTGCCAGCAGCCCGGGACTAGCGGGAAACCAAGAGACCCAGTACTTC
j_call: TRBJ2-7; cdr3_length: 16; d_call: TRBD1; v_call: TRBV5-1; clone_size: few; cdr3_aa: CASSLSTGQVYYEQYF; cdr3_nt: TGCGCCAGCAGCTTGAGTACGGGACAGGTGTACTACGAGCAGTACTTC
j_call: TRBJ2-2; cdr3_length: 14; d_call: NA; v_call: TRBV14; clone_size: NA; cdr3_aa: CASSQVRGTGELFF; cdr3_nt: TGTGCCAGCAGCCAAGTGCGGGGCACCGGGGAGCTGTTTTTT
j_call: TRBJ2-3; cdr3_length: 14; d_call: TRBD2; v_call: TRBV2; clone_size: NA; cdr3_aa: CASSIAGGTDTQYF; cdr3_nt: TGTGCCAGCAGTATAGCGGGGGGCACAGATACGCAGTATTTT
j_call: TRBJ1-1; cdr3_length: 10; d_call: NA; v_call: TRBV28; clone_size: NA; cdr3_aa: CACGSSQAFF; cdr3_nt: TGTGCCTGTGGGAGTTCACAAGCTTTCTTT
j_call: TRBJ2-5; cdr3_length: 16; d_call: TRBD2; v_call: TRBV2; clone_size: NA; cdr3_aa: CASSERLAGGGETQYF; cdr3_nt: TGTGCCAGCAGTGAACGGCTAGCGGGAGGTGGAGAGACCCAGTACTTC
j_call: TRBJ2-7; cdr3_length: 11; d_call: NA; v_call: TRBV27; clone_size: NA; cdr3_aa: CASSSSYGQYF; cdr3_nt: TGTGCCAGCAGTTCCTCCTACGGGCAGTACTTC
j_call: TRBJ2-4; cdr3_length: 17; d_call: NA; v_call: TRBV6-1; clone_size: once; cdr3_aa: CASSEAVQGLAKNIQYF; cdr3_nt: TGTGCCAGCAGTGAAGCCGTTCAGGGACTAGCCAAAAACATTCAGTACTTC
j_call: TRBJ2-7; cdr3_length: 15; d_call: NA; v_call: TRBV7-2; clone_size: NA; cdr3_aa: CASSLWAGRPGEQYF; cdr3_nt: TGTGCCAGCAGCTTATGGGCAGGGCGCCCGGGCGAGCAGTACTTC
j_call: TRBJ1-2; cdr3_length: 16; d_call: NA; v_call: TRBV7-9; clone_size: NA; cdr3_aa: CATTPPRGGLNYGYTF; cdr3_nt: TGTGCCACGACACCCCCAAGGGGGGGCCTCAACTATGGCTACACCTTC
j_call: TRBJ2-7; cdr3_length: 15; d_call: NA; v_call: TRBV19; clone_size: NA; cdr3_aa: CASSIGAGTPYEQYF; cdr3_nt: TGTGCCAGTAGTATAGGTGCCGGGACACCCTACGAGCAGTACTTC
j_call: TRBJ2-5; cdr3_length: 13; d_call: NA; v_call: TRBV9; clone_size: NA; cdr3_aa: CASAGSLEETQYF; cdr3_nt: TGTGCCAGCGCAGGCAGTTTGGAAGAGACCCAGTACTTC
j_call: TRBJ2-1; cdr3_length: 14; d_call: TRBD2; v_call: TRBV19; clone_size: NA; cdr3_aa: CASSTGLAANEQFF; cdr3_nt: TGTGCCAGTAGTACAGGACTAGCGGCAAATGAGCAGTTCTTC
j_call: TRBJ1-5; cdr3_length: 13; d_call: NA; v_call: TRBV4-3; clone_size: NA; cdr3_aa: CASSQANGQPQHF; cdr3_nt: TGCGCCAGCAGCCAAGCTAATGGTCAGCCCCAGCATTTT
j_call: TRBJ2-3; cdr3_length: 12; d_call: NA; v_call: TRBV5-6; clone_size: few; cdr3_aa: CASSSEADTQYF; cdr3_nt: TGTGCCAGCAGCTCAGAGGCAGATACGCAGTATTTT